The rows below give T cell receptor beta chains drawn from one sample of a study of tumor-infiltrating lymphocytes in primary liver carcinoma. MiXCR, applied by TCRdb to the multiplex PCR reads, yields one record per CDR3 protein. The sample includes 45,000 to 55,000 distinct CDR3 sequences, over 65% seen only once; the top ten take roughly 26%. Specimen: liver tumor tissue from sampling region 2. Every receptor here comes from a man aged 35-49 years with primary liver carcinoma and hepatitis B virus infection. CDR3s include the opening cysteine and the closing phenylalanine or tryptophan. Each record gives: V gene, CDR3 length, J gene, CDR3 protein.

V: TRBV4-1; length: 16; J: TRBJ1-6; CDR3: CASSRDRREGASPLYF
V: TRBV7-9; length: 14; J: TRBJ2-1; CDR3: CASSFAGGPSEQFF
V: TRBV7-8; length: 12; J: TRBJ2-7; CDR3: CASSFQVGEQYF
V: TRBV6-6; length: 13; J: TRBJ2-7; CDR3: CASTDGLTGEQYF
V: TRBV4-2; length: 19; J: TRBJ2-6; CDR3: CANSRVVGTGRLGANVLTF
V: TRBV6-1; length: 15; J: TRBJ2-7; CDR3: CASSVMAHSGDEQYF
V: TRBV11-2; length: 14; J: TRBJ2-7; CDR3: CASSIQLTSHKQYF
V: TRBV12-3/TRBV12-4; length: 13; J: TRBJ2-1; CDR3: CASSLRADNKQFF
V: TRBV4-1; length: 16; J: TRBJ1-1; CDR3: CASSQRGGSKNTEAFF
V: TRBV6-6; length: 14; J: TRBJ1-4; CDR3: CASMPVTGNEKLLF
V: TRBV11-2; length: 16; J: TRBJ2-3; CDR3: CASSLGELTWTDTQYF
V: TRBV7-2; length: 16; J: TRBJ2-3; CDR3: CASSPPGLAGARTQYF
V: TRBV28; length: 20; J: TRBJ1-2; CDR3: CASTSTGTWVTPDALYGYTF
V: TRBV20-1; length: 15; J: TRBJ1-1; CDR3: CSARPGTGLGSEAFF
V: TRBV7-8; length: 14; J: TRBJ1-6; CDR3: CARNLDPYNSPLHF
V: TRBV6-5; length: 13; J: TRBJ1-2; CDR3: CATSRGDNYGYAF
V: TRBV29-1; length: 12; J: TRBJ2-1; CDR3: CNVRESYNEQFF
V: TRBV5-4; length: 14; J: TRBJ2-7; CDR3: CASSAAGSSYEQYF
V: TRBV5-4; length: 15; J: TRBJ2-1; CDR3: CASSTGLAVDNEQFF
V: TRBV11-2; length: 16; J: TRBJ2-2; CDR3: CASSSRLASNTGELFF
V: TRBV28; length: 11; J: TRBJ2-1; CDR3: CASSLELKKFF
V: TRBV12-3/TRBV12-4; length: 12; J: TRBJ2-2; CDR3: CASSRRPGELFF
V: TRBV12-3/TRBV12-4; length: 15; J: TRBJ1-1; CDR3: CASSPRDRRNTEAFF
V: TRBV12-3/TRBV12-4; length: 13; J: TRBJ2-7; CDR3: CASTRWEYYEHYF
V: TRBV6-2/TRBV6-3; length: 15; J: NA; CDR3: CASSLRRGSNQPQYF
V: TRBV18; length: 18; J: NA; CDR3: CASSANTPLAGSTDTQHF
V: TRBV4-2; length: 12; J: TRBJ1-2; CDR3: CASSQEEYGYTF
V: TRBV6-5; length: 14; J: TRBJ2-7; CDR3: CVSQQEGGSYEQYF
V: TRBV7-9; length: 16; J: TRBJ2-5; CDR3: CASSFRGSEMEETQYF
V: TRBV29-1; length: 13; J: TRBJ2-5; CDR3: CSAFSGDQETQYF
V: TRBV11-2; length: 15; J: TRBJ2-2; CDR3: CVSLPPGVYSGELFF
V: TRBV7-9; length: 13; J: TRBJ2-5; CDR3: CVSSLNIQETQYF
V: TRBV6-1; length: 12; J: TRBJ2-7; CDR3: CASSYHTYEQYF
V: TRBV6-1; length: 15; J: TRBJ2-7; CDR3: CASLPLVEAPYEQYF
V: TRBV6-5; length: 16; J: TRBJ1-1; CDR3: CASSPGDGISNTEVFF
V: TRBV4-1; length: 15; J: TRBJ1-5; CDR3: CARSQGDRNDQPQHF
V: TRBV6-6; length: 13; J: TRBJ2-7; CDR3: CVSSFGPDYEQHF
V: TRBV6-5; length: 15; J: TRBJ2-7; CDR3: CAGRTGIANSYEQYF
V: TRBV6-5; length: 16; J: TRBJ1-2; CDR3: CASSYSGQGINYGYAF
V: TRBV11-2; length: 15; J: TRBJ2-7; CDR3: CASNFPGLGFHEQYF